The 27 T cell receptor beta chains below were found in one sample sequenced in a study of blood T cells in healthy people across ages. A second PCR, run for about 7 to 11 cycles, used a sample-barcoded 5' primer plus a J-beta primer mix. TCRdb re-called the 5' RACE reads with MiXCR, one entry per CDR3 protein. The top ten clones hold about an eighth of a sample with about 1.1 million distinct CDR3 sequences, approximately 38% of them seen once. Specimen: blood. Source of these receptors: a man aged 18 to 29 in good health.

This clonotype was seen a few times. V is TRBV20-1 and J is TRBJ2-7, with 8 bases fitting TRBD2. After removal of 3 bases from V and 1 base from J, the junction contained 8 bases not matched to a gene. CDR3 length equals 15 residues. Per germline, CDR1 DFQATT and CDR2 SNEGSKA (reference sequence). CDR3 in DNA: TGCAGTGCTAGTGGGGGAGCTAGCGGGTCCTACGAGCAGTACTTC. Translation: CSASGGASGSYEQYF.

The rearrangement uses TRBV29-1 and TRBJ2-2; D unresolved. Germline V gene lookup returns CDR1 SQVTM and CDR2 ANQGSEA. V was trimmed by 3 bases and J by 5 bases, leaving 10 bases between them. This CDR3 spans 13 amino acids. The CDR3 loop reads CSVDGLPTGELFF. Here the CDR3 DNA reads TGCAGCGTTGACGGCTTACCTACCGGGGAGCTGTTTTTT.

The chain joins TRBV9 to TRBJ2-5, with D maybe TRBD2 (6 bases). The CDR3 has 14 amino acids. The V and J ends lost 2 bases and 4 bases respectively, with 12 bases between them. Germline CDR1 is SGDLS and CDR2 is YYNGEE. The CDR3 reads CASSVSVGGETQYF. As DNA, the CDR3 is TGTGCCAGCAGCGTCAGCGTGGGAGGAGAGACCCAGTACTTC.

The genes are TRBV2 and TRBJ1-1; a weak D match, TRBD1 (6 bases). Trimming removed 7 bases at V and 8 bases at J, with 11 bases between. The length of the CDR3 is 11 residues. Germline V gene data show CDR1 as SNHLY and CDR2 as FYNNEI. CDR3 residues: CASKGDGEAFF. DNA of the CDR3: TGTGCCAGCAAGGGGGACGGGGAAGCTTTCTTT.

This clonotype was detected only a few times. The CDR3: CATSNGQGKYNEQFF. CDR3 in DNA: TGTGCCACCTCCAACGGACAGGGGAAGTACAATGAGCAGTTCTTC. The rearrangement joins TRBV24-1 to TRBJ2-1, with 9 bases that match TRBD1. This CDR3 region has 15 residues. V trimming: 9 bases; J trimming: 4 bases; junction bases outside the gene matches: 9. From germline, CDR1 is KGHDR and CDR2 SFDVKD.

The chain carries TRBV10-3 and TRBJ2-7; D ambiguous. This CDR3 is built from 12 residues. CDR1 and CDR2 from the germline V gene are ENHRY and SYGVKD. V was clipped by 8 bases and J by 5 bases, with 13 bases between them. The CDR3 DNA follows: TGTGCCATCGCCAGGAATCGTGACGAGCAGTACTTC. It translates to CAIARNRDEQYF.

Many counts were recorded for this clonotype. V usage is TRBV5-1 and J usage is TRBJ2-1; D call uncertain. CDR3 length: 14 amino acids. Germline V gene sequence: CDR1 SGHRS, CDR2 YFSETQ. V lost 0 bases and J 4 bases, leaving 8 bases between the germline ends. This CDR3 is CASSLEAQYNEQFF. The DNA of the CDR3 is TGCGCCAGCAGCTTGGAGGCGCAGTACAATGAGCAGTTCTTC. Full variable domain (missing parts from reference TRBV5-1 and TRBJ2-1): KAGVTQTPRYLIKTRGQQVTLSCSPISGHRSVSWYQQTPGQGLQFLFEYFSETQRNKGNFPGRFSGRQFSNSRSEMNVSTLELGDSALYLCASSLEAQYNEQFFGPGTRLTVL.

This sequence joins TRBV7-9 and TRBJ1-4; perhaps TRBD1 as D (5 bases). CDR1 SEHNR and CDR2 FQNEAQ come from the germline V gene (reference sequence). The CDR3 has 17 amino acids. The ends were cut back, 2 bases at V and 3 bases at J, with 16 bases in the middle. The CDR3 protein is CASSLSGSAVANEKLFF. The CDR3 region has the DNA TGTGCCAGCAGCTTATCAGGGAGTGCCGTTGCTAATGAAAAACTGTTTTTT.

Only a few counts were recorded for this clonotype. J is TRBJ1-5 and V is TRBV7-2; 8 bases align to TRBD1. Germline loops: CDR1 SGHTA, CDR2 FQGNSA. The CDR3 sequence is 19 residues long. The J segment lost 2 bases and the V segment lost 1 base, leaving 13 bases of the junction unmatched. CDR3 region: CASSLVALLTGERNQPQHF. Written as DNA, the CDR3 is TGTGCCAGCAGCTTAGTTGCCCTTCTGACAGGGGAGCGCAATCAGCCCCAGCATTTT.

This clonotype was seen more than once but under ten times. The J gene is TRBJ1-5, the V gene TRBV10-3; 7 positions agree with TRBD1. There are 15 residues in the CDR3. Germline CDR1 ENHRY, CDR2 SYGVKD. The V and J ends lost 6 bases and 3 bases, in that order; junction bases with no gene match: 8. The CDR3 sequence is CAISWTGEANQPQHF. Written as DNA, the CDR3 is TGTGCCATCAGCTGGACAGGAGAAGCCAATCAGCCCCAGCATTTT.

In this sample, this clonotype turned up a few times. V is TRBV7-9 and J is TRBJ1-2, with no clear D. Trimming left V 5 bases short and J 0 bases short, with 10 bases between. Germline assignment: CDR1 SEHNR and CDR2 FQNEAQ (reference sequence). This CDR3 contains 14 residues. The CDR3 DNA reads TGTGCCAGCAGCCCCCGTTTAGCTAACTATGGCTACACCTTC. Translation gives CASSPRLANYGYTF.

The gene calls are TRBV5-5 and TRBJ1-1, with TRBD1 matching over 7 bases. This CDR3 has 15 amino acids. V lost 1 base to trimming and J lost 6 bases; unmatched junction nucleotides: 9. CDR1 and CDR2 (germline): SGHKS, YYEKEE (reference sequence). The CDR3 DNA follows: TGTGCCAGCAGCTTGCCCGGGACAGAGGTCGCTGAAGCTTTCTTT. This encodes CASSLPGTEVAEAFF.

This clonotype has at least ten counts. The chain links TRBV7-3 to TRBJ2-4; TRBD1 or TRBD2 may be the D gene (5 bases each). V lost 4 bases, J lost 1 base, and 8 bases lay in between. The CDR3 contains 14 residues. The germline V gene has CDR1 SGHTA and CDR2 FQGTGA. The CDR3 is CASSSGTAKNIQYF. The CDR3 nucleotides are TGTGCCAGCAGCTCCGGGACGGCCAAAAACATTCAGTACTTC.

As to this clonotype: An end of the junction differs from the germline gene, which may be a read error. The chain uses TRBV12-3 or TRBV12-4 and TRBJ2-3; D unresolved. This CDR3 has 13 amino acids. The CDR3: CASSLISTNTQYF. For the CDR3, the DNA is TGTGCCAGCAGTTTAATCTCCACAAATACGCAGTATTTT.

For this clonotype: A much larger clone is a single base away; this may be a read error. The chain links TRBV18 to TRBJ1-5; D is uncertain. V was shortened by 6 bases and J by 1 base, with 10 bases between the two germline ends. The CDR3 has 14 residues. Germline V gene sequence: CDR1 KGHSH, CDR2 LQKENI. This CDR3 is CASSRESSNQPQHF. The CDR3 region has the DNA TGTGCCAGCTCTCGGGAGAGCAGCAATCAGCCCCAGCATTTT.

This clonotype was counted only a few times. The V gene is TRBV12-3 or TRBV12-4, the J gene TRBJ2-1; D might be TRBD1 or TRBD2, each matching 6 bases. V gave up 6 bases and J gave up 5 bases, with 11 bases separating them. The CDR3 has 13 amino acids. Written as DNA, the CDR3 is TGTGCCAGCAGGGAGGGACATAACAATGAGCAGTTCTTC. It yields the protein CASREGHNNEQFF.

This clonotype has only a few counts. The chain has TRBV6-2 or TRBV6-3 and TRBJ2-1; 7 nucleotides line up with TRBD1. This CDR3 contains 12 residues. The V and J ends lost 5 bases and 14 bases, in that order; junction bases with no gene match: 9. Germline CDR1 MNHEY, CDR2 SVGEGT. The DNA of the CDR3 is TGTGCCAGCAGTGAGGGACAGCCTAAGGAGTTCTTC. Protein product: CASSEGQPKEFF.

This clonotype was observed many times. The rearrangement joins TRBV4-2 to TRBJ2-1; 9 bases line up with TRBD2. The CDR3 has 16 amino acids. Trimming took 0 bases from V and 10 from J; bases not matched to a gene: 10. CDR1 and CDR2 (germline): LGHNA, YNFKEQ. In DNA, the CDR3 is TGTGCCAGCAGCCAAGATTTGAATCTAGCGGGGTACGAGCAGTTCTTC. Its protein is CASSQDLNLAGYEQFF.

V usage is TRBV14 and J usage is TRBJ1-4; 9 bases line up with TRBD1. The germline V gene has CDR1 SGHDN and CDR2 FVKESK. The CDR3 is 15 amino acids. V trimming: 3 bases; J trimming: 8 bases; junction bases outside the gene matches: 7. The CDR3 DNA reads TGTGCCAGCAGCCATATGGGACAGGGAATGGAAAAACTGTTTTTT. The encoded protein is CASSHMGQGMEKLFF.

Notes on this clonotype: The junction departs from the called germline gene at one end, perhaps through a read error. This chain joins TRBV18 and TRBJ1-2; tentative D call: TRBD1 (5 bases). There are 13 residues in the CDR3. CDR1 is KGHSH and CDR2 is LQKENI in the germline V gene. CDR3 sequence (DNA): TGTGCCAGCTCAACGACAGTCGAGGGAGGCTACATCTTC. Amino acid sequence: CASSTTVEGGYIF.

This clonotype occurred many times. This sequence joins TRBV14 and TRBJ1-2, with D possibly TRBD1 on 6 matching bases. Trimming shortened V by 3 bases and J by 4 bases, and 18 bases separated the two germline ends. The germline V gene has CDR1 SGHDN and CDR2 FVKESK. The CDR3 covers 16 residues. The CDR3 DNA reads TGTGCCAGCAGCCACCTTGGACAGAGACCAACCTATGGCTACACCTTC. Translating it yields CASSHLGQRPTYGYTF.

The chain's CDR3 is CASKGGYPNTEAFF. CDR3 bases: TGTGCCAGCAAAGGGGGTTATCCGAACACTGAAGCTTTCTTT. This rearrangement joins TRBV6-6 to TRBJ1-1, with a possible D match to TRBD1 (6 bases). Per the germline V gene, CDR1 is MNHNY and CDR2 is SVGAGI (reference sequence). The length of the CDR3 is 14 residues. Trimming removed 7 bases at V and 1 base at J, with 13 bases between.

This clonotype was detected ten times or more. The chain combines TRBV5-1 with TRBJ2-1, with TRBD1 as a possible D gene (5 bases). Germline V gene data show CDR1 as SGHRS and CDR2 as YFSETQ. This CDR3 has 15 residues. Deletions cut 2 bases from V and 0 bases from J, with 9 bases between. CDR3 sequence: CASSFGAGSYNEQFF. Here the CDR3 DNA reads TGCGCCAGCAGCTTTGGGGCAGGCTCCTACAATGAGCAGTTCTTC.

This chain joins TRBV6-5 and TRBJ2-7, with no clear D. The end of the DNA is better explained by TRBJ2-5, so the J call may be wrong. Per germline, CDR1 MNHEY and CDR2 SVGAGI. CDR3 size: 13 residues. Written as DNA, the CDR3 is TGTGCCAGCAGTTACCCCCCTGGGGAGACCCAGTACTTC. Translated: CASSYPPGETQYF.

The chain recombines TRBV5-6 with TRBJ1-6; D may be TRBD1 (5 bases). The CDR3 consists of 15 residues. Germline V gene lookup returns CDR1 SGHDT and CDR2 YYEEEE. V was cut by 2 bases and J by 7 bases, with 13 bases left in between. The CDR3 bases are TGTGCCAGCAGCTTTGAGTTGGGGCCGAATTCACCCCTCCACTTT. It specifies CASSFELGPNSPLHF. Complete variable domain (other parts from reference TRBV5-6 and TRBJ1-6): DAGVTQSPTHLIKTRGQQVTLRCSPKSGHDTVSWYQQALGQGPQFIFQYYEEEERQRGNFPDRFSGHQFPNYSSELNVNALLLGDSALYLCASSFELGPNSPLHFGNGTRLTVT.

This clonotype is a singleton in its sample. This chain links TRBV6-2 or TRBV6-3 with TRBJ1-1, with 7 bases matching TRBD1. V was clipped by 4 bases and J by 5 bases; unmatched bases: 19. The CDR3 is 18 amino acids. Germline V gene lookup returns CDR1 MNHEY and CDR2 SVGEGT. In nucleotides, the CDR3 is TGTGCCAGCAGTTCGACAGGGATGGGGGTGGAGGTTCGGACTGAAGCTTTCTTT. Encoded protein: CASSSTGMGVEVRTEAFF.

The chain links TRBV6-5 to TRBJ2-1; 7 nucleotides line up with TRBD1. The V gene's germline CDR1 is MNHEY and CDR2 SVGAGI. The V and J ends lost 1 base and 4 bases, in that order; junction bases with no gene match: 10. There are 17 residues in the CDR3. The CDR3 protein is CASSYWAQGENYNEQFF. CDR3 nucleotides: TGTGCCAGCAGTTACTGGGCCCAGGGGGAAAATTACAATGAGCAGTTCTTC.